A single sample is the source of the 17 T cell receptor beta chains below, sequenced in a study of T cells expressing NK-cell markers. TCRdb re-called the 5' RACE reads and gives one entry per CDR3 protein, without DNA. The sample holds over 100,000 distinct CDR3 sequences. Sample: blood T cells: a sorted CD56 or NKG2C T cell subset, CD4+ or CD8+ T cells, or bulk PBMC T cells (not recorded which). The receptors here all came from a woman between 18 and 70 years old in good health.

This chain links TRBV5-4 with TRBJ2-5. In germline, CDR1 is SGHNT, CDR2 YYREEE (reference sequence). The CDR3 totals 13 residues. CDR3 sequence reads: CASSLGTEETQYF.

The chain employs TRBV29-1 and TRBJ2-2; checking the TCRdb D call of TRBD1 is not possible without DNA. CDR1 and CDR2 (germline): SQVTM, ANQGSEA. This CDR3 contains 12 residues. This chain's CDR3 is CSGTGWAGELFF.

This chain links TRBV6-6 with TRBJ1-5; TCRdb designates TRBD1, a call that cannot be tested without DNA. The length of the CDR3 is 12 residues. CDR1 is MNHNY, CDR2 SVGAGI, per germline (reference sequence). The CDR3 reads CAPRGGNQPQHF.

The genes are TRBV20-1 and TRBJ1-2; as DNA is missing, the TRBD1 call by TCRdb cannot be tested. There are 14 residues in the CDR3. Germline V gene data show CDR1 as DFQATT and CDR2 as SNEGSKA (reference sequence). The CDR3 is CSARSDRVDYGYTF.

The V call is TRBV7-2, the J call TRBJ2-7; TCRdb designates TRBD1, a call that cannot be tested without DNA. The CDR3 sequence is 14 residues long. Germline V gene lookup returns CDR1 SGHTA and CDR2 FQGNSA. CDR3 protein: CASSPGTGAYEQYF.

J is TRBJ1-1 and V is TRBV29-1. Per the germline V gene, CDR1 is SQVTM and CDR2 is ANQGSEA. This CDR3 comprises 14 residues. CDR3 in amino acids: CSVEFPNRNTEAFF. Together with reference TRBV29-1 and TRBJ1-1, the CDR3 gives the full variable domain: SAVISQKPSRDICQRGTSLTIQCQVDSQVTMMFWYRQQPGQSLTLIATANQGSEATYESGFVIDKFPISRPNLTFSTLTVSNMSPEDSSIYLCSVEFPNRNTEAFFGQGTRLTVV.

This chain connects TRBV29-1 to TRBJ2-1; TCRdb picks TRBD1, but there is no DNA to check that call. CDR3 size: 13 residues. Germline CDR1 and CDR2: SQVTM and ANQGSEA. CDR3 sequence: CSAPWGENNEQFF.

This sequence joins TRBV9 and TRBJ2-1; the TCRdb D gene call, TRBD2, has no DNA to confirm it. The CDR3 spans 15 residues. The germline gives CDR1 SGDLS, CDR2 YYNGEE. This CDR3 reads CASTQSGGAYNEQFF. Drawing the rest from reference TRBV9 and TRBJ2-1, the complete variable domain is DSGVTQTPKHLITATGQRVTLRCSPRSGDLSVYWYQQSLDQGLQFLIQYYNGEERAKGNILERFSAQQFPDLHSELNLSSLELGDSALYFCASTQSGGAYNEQFFGPGTRLTVL.

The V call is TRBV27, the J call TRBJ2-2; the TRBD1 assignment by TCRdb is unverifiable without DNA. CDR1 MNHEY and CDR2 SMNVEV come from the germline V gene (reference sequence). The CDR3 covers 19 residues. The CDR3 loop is CASSSDRDRALSNTGELFF.

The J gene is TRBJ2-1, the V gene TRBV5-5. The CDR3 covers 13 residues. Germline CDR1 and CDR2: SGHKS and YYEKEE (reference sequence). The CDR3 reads CASSPTISNEQFF.

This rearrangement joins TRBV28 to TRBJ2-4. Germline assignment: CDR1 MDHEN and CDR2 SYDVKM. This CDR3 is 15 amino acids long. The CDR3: CASMYGGIAKNIQYF.

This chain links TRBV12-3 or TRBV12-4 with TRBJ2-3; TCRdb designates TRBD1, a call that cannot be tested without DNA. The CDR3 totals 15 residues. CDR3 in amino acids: CANGGGPDSTDTQYF.

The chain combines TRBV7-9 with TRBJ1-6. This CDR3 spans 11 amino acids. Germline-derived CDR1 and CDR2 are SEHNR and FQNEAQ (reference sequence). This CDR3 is CASSSYSPLHF.

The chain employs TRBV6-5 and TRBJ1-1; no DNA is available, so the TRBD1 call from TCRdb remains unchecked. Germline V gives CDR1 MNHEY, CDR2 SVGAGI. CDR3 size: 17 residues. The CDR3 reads CASSYSTWEGMNTEAFF.

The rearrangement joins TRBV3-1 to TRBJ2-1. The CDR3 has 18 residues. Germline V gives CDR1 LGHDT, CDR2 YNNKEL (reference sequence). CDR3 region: CASRSSAFSGRAYNEQFF.

CDR3 sequence reads: CASSPVRTYEQYF. The rearrangement joins TRBV18 to TRBJ2-7. Germline-derived CDR1 and CDR2 are KGHSH and LQKENI. The CDR3 has 13 residues.

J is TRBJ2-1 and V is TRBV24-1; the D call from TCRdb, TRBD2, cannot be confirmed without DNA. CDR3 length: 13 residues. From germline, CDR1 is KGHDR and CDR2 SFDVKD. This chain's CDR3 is CATSDREASEQFF.